Described below is a single T cell receptor (beta chain) sequence and its context. The protocol was immunoSEQ multiplex PCR, while the TCRdb copy is restricted to in-frame clones and leaves out a portion. The table lists roughly 100,000 clones, around 83% of them singletons, with around 3.7% in the top ten. This specimen comes from a study of radiotherapy plus CTLA-4 blockade in lung cancer. This receptor was taken from a human donor with non-small cell lung cancer who had a partial response to radiotherapy plus ipilimumab. The sample in question was peripheral blood, obtained from a patient treated with radiotherapy plus ipilimumab.

The CDR3 spells CAISESRRGVGTQYF. CDR3 in DNA: TGTGCCATCAGTGAGTCGCGCAGGGGAGTCGGGACCCAGTACTTC. The V call is TRBV10-3, the J call TRBJ2-5; TRBD1 might be the D (6 bases). CDR1 is ENHRY and CDR2 is SYGVKD in the germline V gene. The CDR3 contains 15 residues. The germline V and J ends were trimmed by 0 bases and 7 bases, with 15 bases remaining between them.